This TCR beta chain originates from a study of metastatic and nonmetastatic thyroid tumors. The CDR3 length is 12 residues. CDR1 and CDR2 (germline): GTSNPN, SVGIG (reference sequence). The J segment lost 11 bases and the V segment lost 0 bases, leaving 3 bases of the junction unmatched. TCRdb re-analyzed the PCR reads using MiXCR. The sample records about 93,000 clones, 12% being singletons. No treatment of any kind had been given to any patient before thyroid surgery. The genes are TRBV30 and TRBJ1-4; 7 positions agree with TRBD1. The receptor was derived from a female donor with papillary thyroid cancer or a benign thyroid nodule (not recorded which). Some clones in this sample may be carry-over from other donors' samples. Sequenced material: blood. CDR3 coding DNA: TGTGCCTGGAGTGTACAAGGGGGCAAACTGTTTTTT. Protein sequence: CAWSVQGGKLFF.